This T cell receptor (beta chain) was captured in a study of T cells in Graves' hyperthyroidism and ophthalmopathy (dated by TCRdb to 2018 to 2020). With respect to the entire study: To identify distinguishing TCR V-J signatures, a discovery cohort of around 98 patients was used, comprising 40 to 45 with Graves' ophthalmopathy and under 60 with stable Graves' hyperthyroidism. Prospective prediction of ophthalmopathy was tested in an independent validation cohort of fewer than 20 hyperthyroidism patients and some 17 patients who later progressed to ophthalmopathy. The approximately 98 discovery patients were randomly divided into training and test sets at a 7:3 ratio. The study also compared thyroid tissue and blood T-cell repertoires from about six Graves' hyperthyroidism patients. Following sampling, methimazole starting at 30 mg daily was given to hyperthyroidism patients, and high-dose intravenous methylprednisolone was given to ophthalmopathy patients. The paper describes TCR Vbeta CDR3 sequencing of around 140 peripheral blood samples, made up of 43 ophthalmopathy patients, some 76 hyperthyroidism patients and approximately 17 progressor patients.

The study at large found these results: In validation, the model predicted progression to ophthalmopathy a median of roughly 6.5 months before onset, with about 70% sensitivity and roughly 79% specificity. Sample size was not statistically predetermined, and investigators were not blinded to group allocation. Ophthalmopathy was separated from stable hyperthyroidism by a 13 V-J signature model, with about 86% sensitivity and about 81% specificity obtained in cross-validation and 80%/75% obtained in testing. Most expanded thyroid clonotypes (frequency above 0.001) were also detected in blood, suggesting blood repertoires may reflect thyroid immune responses.

For this clonotype: Its antigen is currently not known. Base qualities are not at hand, and no much larger clone is one base apart.

At the junction V is shortened by 6 bases and J by 8 bases; bases outside the gene matches: 5. CDR1 and CDR2, looked up from the germline V gene, are SGHTA and FQGNSA. The CDR3 has 14 amino acids, counting the end cysteine and phenylalanine. The entry retains the CDR3 DNA only, 42 bases that are in frame from base 1. The TCR beta CDR3 regions were amplified from RNA transcripts. The first round of RT-PCR for the TCR CDR3 was performed with the HTBI primer set and the Qiagen OneStep RT-PCR kit. The libraries were constructed in a second round of multiplex PCR and then size-selected and purified. Libraries were sequenced paired-end with 100 bp reads on an Illumina HiSeq2000. Processing in the source paper ran as follows. Raw data were processed with SOAPnuke, discarding reads with adapters, uncalled bases, mean Phred below 15, or no exact constant-primer or identifier match. COPE v1.2.5 was used to merge the high-quality paired reads, and each unique nucleotide sequence was defined as a clonotype. MiTCR v1.1 was used to align the clonotypes against IMGT TRBV, TRBD and TRBJ reference segments. Analysis was restricted to V-J combinations with a frequency above 0.0001, which covered 98% to 99.2% of repertoires. The TCS score was defined as the ratio of F50 (clonal expansion) to E x V (chaos), calculated using BLOSUM62-based TCRdist between CDR3 peptides within each V-J. Welch's t-statistics and random forest reduced roughly 530 V-J features to 10 to 15, which were used in a naive Bayes classifier (R e1071). Using fastp trimming at Q25 and MiXCR clonotype assembly, TCRdb reanalyzed the public sequencing data and kept in-frame beta chains. A single entry per CDR3 protein holds the most common genes and DNA from its merged rows. The V and J calls follow TCRdb's processing rather than the paper's. This sample has roughly 580,000 distinct CDR3 sequences in its table, and 35% to 55% of those were observed once. The ten largest clones capture approximately 8.2% of the sample.

A patient counted as having stable Graves' hyperthyroidism if no progression to ophthalmopathy occurred over 18 months of follow-up. Hyperthyroidism patients were newly diagnosed, had a disease duration of under 2 months, and were aged 18 to 65 years. Patients with uncontrolled infections, other autoimmune diseases, pregnancy or lactation were excluded. Diagnoses relied on clinical symptoms, serum thyroxine and TRAb, thyroid ultrasound and orbital computed tomography. Trizol reagent was used to extract total RNA, and RNA quality was then checked on an Agilent 2100 Bioanalyzer. Sequencing used peripheral blood or thyroid tissue (not recorded which). The chain is made from TRBV7-2 and TRBJ1-6; 9 bases in between match TRBD1. The receptor's source is a woman aged 18 to 35 with Graves' hyperthyroidism. Donor details come from another sample of the same person, matched by shared clones. The CDR3 reads CASSSRTGDSPLHF. DNA sequence: TGTGCCAGCAGTTCCCGGACAGGGGATTCACCCCTCCACTTT.